This is a list of T cell receptor beta chains from one sample in a study of blood T cell repertoires in COVID-19. Only in-frame clones appear in the TCRdb table, and some are missing; sequencing was by immunoSEQ multiplex PCR. Among 150,000 to 200,000 clones listed, 82% were seen once. Material: peripheral blood. The receptors were sampled from a woman aged 55-70 years with COVID-19, enrolled during active disease. Both conserved end residues are trimmed from each CDR3.

cdr3_aa v_call
ASSHDRVGNSGYT TRBV5-6
ASSPRQDLEQY TRBV18
ASSLRGWNSPLH TRBV5-1
ASSFFRDGEKLF TRBV28
ASRPGQMNTEAF TRBV2
ASSAEQGAGNTEAF TRBV6-1
ASSLWGNGYT TRBV28
ASSPDPGRDYNEQF TRBV18
ASSYNNEQF TRBV6-5
ASSIGELRGHTSYNEQF TRBV19
ASSPRLAPGELF TRBV9
ASSFLRGSSYNEQF TRBV7-9
ASSLFGREYTDTQY TRBV5-8
ASSGGQGWNTEAF TRBV5-1
ASSLSSNQPQH TRBV19
ASSFGRGETQY TRBV5-6
ASSLGQGVVNIQY TRBV5-4
AISGTGFEKLF TRBV10-3
ASSQEAGNTEAF TRBV4-3
AIPGTGYSGYT TRBV2
ASGTTGTGTFGANVLT TRBV25-1
ATSTGLRRVQF TRBV15
ASSHNPSDSLGNTIY TRBV7-2
ASKLTVADTQY TRBV7-2
ASSRDSPTDTQY TRBV9
ATSRGEAGELF TRBV24-1
ASSMGTGQSPRNQPQH TRBV19
SHAGLAGGNEQF TRBV29-1
ATSGGLASRYNEQF TRBV15
ASSLSTGGAGYT TRBV11-2
ASSLGQGRGYT TRBV12-3/TRBV12-4
ASSQVSGASTGELF TRBV14
ASTGNEHEQF TRBV19
ASSPAFGLAKNEQY TRBV18
ASSYRQGEGSPLH TRBV6-6
SVSQGNPSDEQY TRBV29-1
ASSFQGRVETQY TRBV5-1
ASSLPGQAASPLH TRBV5-1
TSSHEQGYRSRGYT TRBV1
ATSRKHSNQPQH TRBV24-1
ASSWGTVEAF TRBV12-3/TRBV12-4
ASSIQGMIAGTTDTQY TRBV19
ATSRELSFVADTQY TRBV15
ASSKGPPSGSDTDTQY TRBV21-1
AISLRGSQPQH TRBV10-3